This T cell receptor (beta chain) was sequenced in a study of blood T cell repertoires in COVID-19. Study-level information: From the United States, Italy and Spain came samples of acute and convalescent COVID-19. Nucleic acid was either cDNA or gDNA, and it came from T cells, B-cell-depleted T cells, or PBMCs.

The CDR3 has 15 residues. Germline CDR1 SGHTA, CDR2 FQGNSA. Trimming at V came to 0 bases and at J to 4 bases, leaving 2 bases not matched to a gene. How the authors handled the data: Reference gene primer amplification gave nucleated cell count estimates. Sequencing was performed with immunoSEQ multiplex PCR; in TCRdb, only in-frame clones are kept and a portion is missing. V and J calls and clone size are as listed in that table; D and trimming were resolved from the DNA. The data show around 250,000 clones, roughly nine tenths seen once. This chain uses TRBV7-2 with TRBJ1-5; 8 bases are shared with TRBD1. The sequenced sample consisted of peripheral blood. This receptor was identified in a man aged 60 to 69 with acute or convalescent COVID-19. The CDR3 loop is CASSLAQGANQPQHF. Written as DNA, the CDR3 is TGTGCCAGCAGCTTAGCGCAGGGGGCGAATCAGCCCCAGCATTTT.